Listed below are T cell receptor beta chains from one sample, sequenced in a study of response to subunit inactivated influenza vaccine. MiXCR, applied by TCRdb to the RT-PCR reads, yields one record per CDR3 protein. The profile covers 500,000 to 600,000 distinct CDR3 sequences, with approximately 7.6% appearing a single time and under 15% taken by the ten largest. Sequencing used PBMCs from blood, obtained less than 30 months after vaccination. The receptors originated from a man aged 45 to 70 who received an inactivated influenza vaccine. Both conserved end residues are part of each CDR3. D genes are given only for firm matches. The size field is filled for only some rows; it gives once, few, many or a size class.

clone_size j_call d_call v_call cdr3_nt cdr3_aa
few TRBJ2-2 TRBD1 TRBV5-1 TGCGCCAGCAGCCAACAGGGGTCGGACACCGGGGAGCTGTTTTTT CASSQQGSDTGELFF
few TRBJ1-5 TRBD1 TRBV29-1 TGCAGCGTTAGTTCGCAGGGGGCGAATCAGCCCCAGCATTTT CSVSSQGANQPQHF
few TRBJ2-3 . TRBV9 TGTGCCAGCAGCGTAGGAGCCACTAGCACAGATACGCAGTATTTT CASSVGATSTDTQYF
many TRBJ2-3 . TRBV29-1 TGCAGCGTTGAAGGATCAAGATCTACGCAGTATTTT CSVEGSRSTQYF
. TRBJ2-6 . TRBV10-3 TGTGCCATCAGAGCAGGGTCGGGGTCTGGGGCCAACGTCCTGACTTTC CAIRAGSGSGANVLTF
. TRBJ2-2 . TRBV5-1 TGCGCCAGCAGCTTGGATGAGGGATGGGCCGGGGAGCTGTTTTTT CASSLDEGWAGELFF
. TRBJ2-5 . TRBV6-2/TRBV6-3 TGTGCCAGCAGTTACTCCCAAGTAACGCGGGGACAGTACTTC CASSYSQVTRGQYF
. TRBJ2-3 . TRBV4-1 TGCGCCAGCAGCCAAGTCTCCAGATCTAGCACAGATACGCAGTATTTT CASSQVSRSSTDTQYF
few TRBJ2-3 TRBD1 TRBV18 TGTGCCAGCTCTCGGACAGGGTCGGGCACAGATACGCAGTATTTT CASSRTGSGTDTQYF
few TRBJ2-7 . TRBV3-1 TGTGCCAGCAGCCAAGCACCGCCATACGAGCAGTACTTC CASSQAPPYEQYF
few TRBJ2-5 TRBD2 TRBV5-5 TGTGCCAGCAGCGAGCTAGCGGGAGGTGGAGAGACCCAGTACTTC CASSELAGGGETQYF
many TRBJ1-4 . TRBV7-2 TGTGCCAGCAGCCCCCAGCACACGGGAGGTGAAAAACTGTTTTTT CASSPQHTGGEKLFF
few TRBJ1-6 . TRBV3-1 TGTGCCAGCAGCCAGATGGACTGGTACTATAATTCACCCCTCCACTTT CASSQMDWYYNSPLHF
many TRBJ2-7 . TRBV18 TGTGCCAGCTCACCCGGGCGGGCAGATAACGAGCAGTACTTC CASSPGRADNEQYF
few TRBJ1-3 . TRBV20-1 TGCAGTGCTAGTACCGGCGGCAGGGGTTCTGGAAACACCATATATTTT CSASTGGRGSGNTIYF
many TRBJ1-2 TRBD1 TRBV20-1 TGCAGTGCCAGGGGACAGGCCTATGGCTACACCTTC CSARGQAYGYTF
few TRBJ1-4 . TRBV5-1 TGCGCCAGCAGCTACTTTGCCCAGGGAGGCCCTACTAATGAAAAACTGTTTTTT CASSYFAQGGPTNEKLFF
. TRBJ1-2 . TRBV20-1 TGCAGTGCTTCAACCACGGGGGCGGGCTACACCTTC CSASTTGAGYTF
. TRBJ2-7 . TRBV27 TGTGCCAGCAGCCCGATCCCTGGGACTGTGGACTACGAGCAGTACTTC CASSPIPGTVDYEQYF
many TRBJ1-2 . TRBV12-3/TRBV12-4 TGTGCCAGCAGTTTAGCGGCCGGGGGATATCGGAACTATGGCTACACCTTC CASSLAAGGYRNYGYTF
many TRBJ1-2 . TRBV6-2/TRBV6-3 TGTGCCACCTGCACAGGGCATGATGGCTACACCTTC CATCTGHDGYTF
many TRBJ2-2 TRBD2 TRBV7-2 TGTGCCAGCAGGGGGACTAGCGGGAGTGACGGGGAGCTGTTTTTT CASRGTSGSDGELFF
. TRBJ2-7 . TRBV18 TGTGCCAGCTCACCACGGGAGACCTACGAGCAGTACTTC CASSPRETYEQYF
many TRBJ2-3 . TRBV7-2 TGTGCCAGCAGCTTTCGGCTAGCGATTTCAGATACGCAGTATTTT CASSFRLAISDTQYF
many TRBJ1-2 TRBD1 TRBV29-1 TGCAGCGTTGAATTTACAGGGGGCGACTATGGCTACACCTTC CSVEFTGGDYGYTF
many TRBJ2-1 TRBD2 TRBV10-3 TGTGCCATCAGGGGGGTAGGGACTAGCGGGACCCCGGAGAATGAGCAGTTCTTC CAIRGVGTSGTPENEQFF
. TRBJ1-5 . TRBV10-3 TGTGCCATCAGTGAGTTACTATTGGTCAGCAATCAGCCCCAGCATTTT CAISELLLVSNQPQHF
few TRBJ2-7 TRBD1 TRBV20-1 TGCAGTGCTACAGGACAGGCCTACGAGCAGTACTTC CSATGQAYEQYF
many TRBJ2-7 . TRBV4-3 TGCGCCAGCAGCCCCAGTCTTGAGGGCGAGCAGTACTTC CASSPSLEGEQYF
few TRBJ2-1 . TRBV20-1 TGCAGTGCGTTCGCCGACTACTCCTACAATGAGCAGTTCTTC CSAFADYSYNEQFF
few TRBJ2-2 TRBD1 TRBV5-1 TGCGCCAGCAGACCCGGGACAGGGGCTGTCACCGGGGAGCTGTTTTTT CASRPGTGAVTGELFF
few TRBJ2-2 . TRBV20-1 TGCAGTGCCCCGGACAGTCCGAACACCGGGGAGCTGTTTTTT CSAPDSPNTGELFF
. TRBJ2-3 . TRBV27 TGTGCCAGCAGTATCCACCCGACGGGCCAGCTGGATACGCAGTATTTT CASSIHPTGQLDTQYF
. TRBJ2-7 TRBD1 TRBV7-8 TGTGCCAGCAGCTACGGGACAGAATCCTACGAGCAGTACTTC CASSYGTESYEQYF
many TRBJ2-1 . TRBV12-3/TRBV12-4 TGTGCCAGCACCACACCCGGACATGATGAGCAGTTCTTC CASTTPGHDEQFF
many TRBJ2-1 TRBD2 TRBV29-1 TGCAGCGTTGGGGGTAGCGGGAGGGCCAATGAGCAGTTCTTC CSVGGSGRANEQFF
few TRBJ2-3 . TRBV6-2/TRBV6-3 TGTGCCAGCAGCTCCTCCGGACGGGCGTCGTCAGATACGCAGTATTTT CASSSSGRASSDTQYF